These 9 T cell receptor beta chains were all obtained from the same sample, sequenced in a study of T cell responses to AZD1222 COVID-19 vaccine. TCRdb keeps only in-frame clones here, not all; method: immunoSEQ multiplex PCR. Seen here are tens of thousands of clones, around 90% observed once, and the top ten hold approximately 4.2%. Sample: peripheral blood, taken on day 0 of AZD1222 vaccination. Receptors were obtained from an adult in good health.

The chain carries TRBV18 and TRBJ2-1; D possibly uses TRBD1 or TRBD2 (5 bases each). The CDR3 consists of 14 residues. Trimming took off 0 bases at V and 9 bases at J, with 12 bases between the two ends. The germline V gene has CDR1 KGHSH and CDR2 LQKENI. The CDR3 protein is CASSPPGSGGEQFF. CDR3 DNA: TGTGCCAGCTCACCACCGGGGTCTGGGGGTGAGCAGTTCTTC.

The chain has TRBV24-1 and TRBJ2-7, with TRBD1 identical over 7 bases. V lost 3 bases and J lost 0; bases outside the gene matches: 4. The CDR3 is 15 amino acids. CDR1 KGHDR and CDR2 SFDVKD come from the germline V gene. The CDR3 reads CATSDGQAHSYEQYF. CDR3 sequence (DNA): TGTGCCACCAGTGATGGACAGGCTCACTCCTACGAGCAGTACTTC.

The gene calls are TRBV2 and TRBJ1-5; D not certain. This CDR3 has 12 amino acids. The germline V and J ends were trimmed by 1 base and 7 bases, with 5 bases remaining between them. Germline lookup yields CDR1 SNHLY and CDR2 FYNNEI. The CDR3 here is CASSEGVQPQHF. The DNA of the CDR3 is TGTGCCAGCAGTGAAGGGGTCCAGCCCCAGCATTTT.

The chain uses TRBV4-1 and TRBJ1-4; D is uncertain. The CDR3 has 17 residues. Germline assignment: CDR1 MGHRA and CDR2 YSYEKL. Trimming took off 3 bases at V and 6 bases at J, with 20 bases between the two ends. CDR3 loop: CASSQPNRVAEYEKLFF. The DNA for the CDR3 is TGCGCCAGCAGCCAGCCCAACCGGGTGGCAGAATATGAAAAACTGTTTTTT.

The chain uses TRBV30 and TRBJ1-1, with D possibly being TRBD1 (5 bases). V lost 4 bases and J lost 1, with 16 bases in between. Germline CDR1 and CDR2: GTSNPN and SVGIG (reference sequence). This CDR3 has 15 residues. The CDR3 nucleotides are TGTGCCTGGACTCCCGGGGGGAGTTGGAACACTGAAGCTTTCTTT. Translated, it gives CAWTPGGSWNTEAFF.

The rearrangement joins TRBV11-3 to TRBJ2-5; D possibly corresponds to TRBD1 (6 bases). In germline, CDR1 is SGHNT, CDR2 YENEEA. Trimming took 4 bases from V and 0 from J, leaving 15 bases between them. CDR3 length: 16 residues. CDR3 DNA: TGTGCCAGCAGCTCGTGGGGGCAGCGCGACCAAGAGACCCAGTACTTC. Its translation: CASSSWGQRDQETQYF.

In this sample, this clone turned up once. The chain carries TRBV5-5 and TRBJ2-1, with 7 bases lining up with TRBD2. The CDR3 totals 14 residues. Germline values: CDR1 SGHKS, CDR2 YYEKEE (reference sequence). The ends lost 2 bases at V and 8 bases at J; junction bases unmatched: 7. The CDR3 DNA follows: TGTGCCAGCAGCTTCGCGGGAGAAAGGGATGAGCAGTTCTTC. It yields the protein CASSFAGERDEQFF.

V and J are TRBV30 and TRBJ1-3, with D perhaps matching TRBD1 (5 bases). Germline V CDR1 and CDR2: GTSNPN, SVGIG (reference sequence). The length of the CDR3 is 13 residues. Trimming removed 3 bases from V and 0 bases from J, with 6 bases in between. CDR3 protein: CAWRGHSGNTIYF. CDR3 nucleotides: TGTGCCTGGAGGGGGCACTCTGGAAACACCATATATTTT.

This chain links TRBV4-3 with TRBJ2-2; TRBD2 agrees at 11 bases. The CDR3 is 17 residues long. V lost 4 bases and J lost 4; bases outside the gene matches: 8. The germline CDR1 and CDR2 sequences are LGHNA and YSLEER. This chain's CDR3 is CASSLAVLAGGTGELFF. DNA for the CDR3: TGCGCCAGCAGCCTAGCTGTTCTAGCGGGAGGCACCGGGGAGCTGTTTTTT.